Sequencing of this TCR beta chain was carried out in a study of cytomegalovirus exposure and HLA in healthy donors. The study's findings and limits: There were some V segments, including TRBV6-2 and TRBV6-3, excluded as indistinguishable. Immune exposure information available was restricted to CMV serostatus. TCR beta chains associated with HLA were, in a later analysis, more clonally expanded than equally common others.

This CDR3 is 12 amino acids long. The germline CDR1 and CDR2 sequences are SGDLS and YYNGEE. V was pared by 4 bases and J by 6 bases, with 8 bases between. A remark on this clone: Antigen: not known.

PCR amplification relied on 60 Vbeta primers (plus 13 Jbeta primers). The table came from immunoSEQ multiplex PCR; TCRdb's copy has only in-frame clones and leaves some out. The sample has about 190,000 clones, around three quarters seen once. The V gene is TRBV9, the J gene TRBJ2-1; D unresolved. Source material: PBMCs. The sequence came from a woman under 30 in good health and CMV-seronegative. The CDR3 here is CASSPVVNEQFF. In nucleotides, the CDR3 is TGTGCCAGCAGCCCCGTAGTCAATGAGCAGTTCTTC.